This T cell receptor beta chain was documented in a study of T cells in Graves' hyperthyroidism and ophthalmopathy (dated by TCRdb to about 2019). For the study in its entirety: Peripheral blood samples were taken at initial diagnosis, before any treatment was given. The 95 to 100 discovery patients were randomly divided into training and test sets at a 7:3 ratio. To identify TCR V-J signatures that set the groups apart, the researchers used a discovery cohort of more than 95 patients, made up of 40 to 45 with Graves' ophthalmopathy and some 55 with stable Graves' hyperthyroidism. The study also compared thyroid tissue and blood T-cell repertoires from several Graves' hyperthyroidism patients. Once sampling was done, hyperthyroidism patients were given methimazole at a starting dose of 30 mg daily, whereas ophthalmopathy patients were given high-dose intravenous methylprednisolone. Whether ophthalmopathy could be predicted prospectively was tested in an independent validation cohort made up of approximately 19 hyperthyroidism patients plus 17 patients who later progressed to ophthalmopathy. The paper describes TCR Vbeta CDR3 sequencing of more than 120 peripheral blood samples, made up of about 40 ophthalmopathy patients, some 76 hyperthyroidism patients and 17 progressor patients. The research as a whole found: A model built on a 13 V-J signature distinguished ophthalmopathy from stable hyperthyroidism, reaching roughly 88% sensitivity and 81.08% specificity in cross-validation and 80%/75% in testing. Blood samples also contained most of the expanded thyroid clonotypes (frequency above 0.001), which suggests that blood repertoires may reflect thyroid immune responses. No statistical method was used to set the sample size in advance, and investigators knew the group allocation. In validation, the model predicted progression to ophthalmopathy with roughly 66% sensitivity and 72% to 75% specificity, a median of 6.5 months before onset.

The hyperthyroidism patients were between 18 and 65 years old and newly diagnosed, with a disease duration of less than 2 months. The study excluded patients with uncontrolled infections, other autoimmune diseases, pregnancy or lactation. Diagnoses were established on the basis of clinical symptoms, serum thyroxine and TRAb, thyroid ultrasound, and orbital computed tomography. Blood from progressor patients was collected at the time of first diagnosis with hyperthyroidism, before any ophthalmopathy symptoms had appeared. Ficoll-Paque density gradient centrifugation was used to isolate PBMCs from around 10 ml of fresh peripheral blood. Progressor patients were initially diagnosed with Graves' hyperthyroidism and developed ophthalmopathy during follow-up. Total RNA was extracted with Trizol reagent, and quality was checked on an Agilent 2100 Bioanalyzer. This clonotype was observed many times. Its antigen is unknown. No clone much larger than this one lies a single base away; base qualities are absent.

Amplification of TCR beta CDR3 regions was carried out from RNA transcripts. The first round of RT-PCR for the TCR CDR3 was performed with the HTBI primer set and the Qiagen OneStep RT-PCR kit. Libraries were constructed in a second round of multiplex PCR, after which size selection and purification were carried out. Libraries were sequenced paired-end with 100 bp reads on an Illumina HiSeq2000. As for the original processing: Raw data were processed with SOAPnuke, discarding reads with adapters, uncalled bases, mean Phred below 15, or no exact constant-primer or identifier match. High-quality paired reads were merged with COPE v1.2.5, and unique nucleotide sequences were defined as clonotypes. MiTCR v1.1 was used to align clonotypes to the IMGT TRBV, TRBD and TRBJ reference segments. Analysis was restricted to V-J combinations with a frequency above 0.0001, which covered roughly 99% of repertoires. A TCS score was defined as the ratio of F50 (clonal expansion) to E x V (chaos), with BLOSUM62-based TCRdist applied between CDR3 peptides within each V-J. Welch's t-statistics and random forest reduced 450 to 600 V-J features to 13, which were used in a naive Bayes classifier (R e1071). Using fastp trimming at Q25 and MiXCR clonotype assembly, TCRdb reanalyzed the public sequencing data and kept in-frame beta chains. A single entry per CDR3 protein holds the most common genes and DNA from its merged rows. The V and J calls were not made by the authors but by TCRdb's processing. Recorded for this sample are almost 600,000 distinct CDR3 sequences; 11% to 15% of them occurred a single time. The ten largest clones represent more than 4.5% of the sample.

Reading from cysteine to phenylalanine, the CDR3 counts 13 amino acids. The retained sequence is limited to the CDR3, 39 bases, with the frame set at the first base. V and J lose 11 bases and 2 bases, and a span of 15 bases separates them. The germline V gene (reference sequence) supplies CDR1 LNHDA and CDR2 SQIVND. The chain employs TRBV19 and TRBJ1-2; TRBD1 is possibly the D segment (5 matching bases). The sequence derives from a young woman with Graves' hyperthyroidism that later progressed to Graves' ophthalmopathy. Sequenced: blood. The DNA reads as follows: TGTGCCTCTAGACCGGGACCCAACTATGGCTACACCTTC. Its translation reads: CASRPGPNYGYTF. Reference TRBV19 and TRBJ1-2 genes cover what lies past the CDR3, so the full variable domain is DGGITQSPKYLFRKEGQNVTLSCEQNLNHDAMYWYRQDPGQGLRLIYYSQIVNDFQKGDIAEGYSVSREKKESFPLTVTSAQKNPTAFYLCASRPGPNYGYTFGSGTRLTVV.